A selection of T cell receptor beta chains follows, all from one sample in a study of blood T cell repertoires in COVID-19. The assay was immunoSEQ multiplex PCR, and TCRdb's table has in-frame clones only and misses some. The repertoire holds 150,000 to 200,000 clones, with 75% to 90% as singletons. The sample was peripheral blood. The receptors were gathered from a middle-aged woman with acute or convalescent COVID-19. Each CDR3 is given with its conserved first and last residue. D genes are given only for firm matches. The size entry is marked missing in some rows and otherwise reads once, few, many or a size class.

TRBV4-2	NA	NA	TRBJ2-7	CASVTRDCYEQYF	TGTGCCAGCGTTACCCGGGACTGCTACGAGCAGTACTTC
TRBV28	NA	once	TRBJ1-4	CASSLRQAGEKLFF	TGTGCCAGCAGTTTGCGTCAGGCGGGAGAAAAACTGTTTTTT
TRBV9	TRBD1	few	TRBJ2-1	CASSKPGQGVNEQFF	TGTGCCAGCAGCAAGCCGGGACAGGGGGTAAACGAGCAGTTCTTC
TRBV6-5	NA	once	TRBJ1-2	CASSYSAEVYGYTF	TGTGCCAGCAGTTACTCGGCAGAAGTCTATGGCTACACCTTC
TRBV15	TRBD1	few	TRBJ1-4	CATSRSRDRGNENEKLFF	TGTGCCACCAGCAGATCCCGGGACAGGGGAAACGAGAATGAAAAACTGTTTTTT
TRBV7-2	TRBD2	NA	TRBJ2-7	CASSAAGTSGPYEQYF	TGTGCCAGCAGCGCCGCCGGGACTAGCGGCCCCTACGAGCAGTACTTC
TRBV28	NA	few	TRBJ2-5	CASSTWTVQETQYF	TGTGCCAGCAGTACCTGGACAGTCCAAGAGACCCAGTACTTC
TRBV19	NA	NA	TRBJ1-2	CASSPRQNYGYTF	TGTGCCAGTAGTCCGAGACAGAACTATGGCTACACCTTC
TRBV5-4	TRBD1	NA	TRBJ1-5	CASSAQGDNQPQHF	TGTGCCAGCAGCGCACAGGGGGACAATCAGCCCCAGCATTTT
TRBV2	NA	few	TRBJ1-1	CASSSGVGTEAFF	TGTGCCAGCAGTTCAGGGGTAGGCACTGAAGCTTTCTTT
TRBV6-6	TRBD2	NA	TRBJ2-7	CASSYSGGHSSEQYF	TGTGCCAGCAGTTACAGCGGGGGACACTCCTCCGAGCAGTACTTC
TRBV27	NA	once	TRBJ2-7	CASSLGTGSYEQYF	TGTGCCAGCAGTTTAGGGACTGGGTCGTACGAGCAGTACTTC
TRBV5-1	NA	once	TRBJ1-6	CASRGTVNNSPLHF	TGCGCCAGTAGGGGGACGGTTAATAATTCACCCCTCCACTTT
TRBV24-1	NA	NA	TRBJ2-7	CATSARGYEQYF	TGTGCCACCAGTGCCCGAGGCTACGAGCAGTACTTC
TRBV28	NA	NA	TRBJ1-2	CASSAVYGYTF	TGTGCCAGCAGTGCAGTCTATGGCTACACCTTC
TRBV24-1	TRBD1	NA	TRBJ1-4	CATSDVPGQGPEGEKLFF	TGTGCCACCAGTGATGTCCCGGGACAGGGGCCCGAGGGTGAAAAACTGTTTTTT
TRBV5-6	TRBD2	NA	TRBJ2-4	CASSTGLTSKNIQYF	TGTGCCAGCAGTACGGGACTAACAAGCAAAAACATTCAGTACTTC
TRBV10-3	TRBD1	NA	TRBJ1-1	CAISPSGTGNTEAFF	TGTGCCATCAGTCCCTCCGGGACAGGGAACACTGAAGCTTTCTTT
TRBV2	NA	NA	TRBJ2-7	CATTGTSYEQYF	TGTGCCACCACAGGGACCTCCTACGAGCAGTACTTC
TRBV28	TRBD1	NA	TRBJ1-4	CASSPLGTESEKLFF	TGTGCCAGCAGTCCACTGGGGACAGAATCTGAAAAGCTGTTTTTT
TRBV4-1	TRBD1	NA	TRBJ1-6	CASSQTPTGGGDSPLHF	TGCGCCAGCAGCCAAACCCCCACAGGGGGCGGTGATTCACCCCTCCACTTT
TRBV7-3	NA	NA	TRBJ1-1	CASSFVGDTEAFF	TGTGCCAGCAGCTTCGTGGGAGACACTGAAGCTTTCTTT
TRBV6-5	NA	NA	TRBJ1-1	CASNGGVGSFTEAFF	TGTGCCAGCAATGGAGGAGTGGGGAGTTTCACTGAAGCTTTCTTT
TRBV7-6	NA	NA	TRBJ1-6	CASSLGDVGTANSPLHF	TGTGCCAGCAGCTTAGGTGATGTAGGAACAGCTAATTCACCCCTCCACTTT